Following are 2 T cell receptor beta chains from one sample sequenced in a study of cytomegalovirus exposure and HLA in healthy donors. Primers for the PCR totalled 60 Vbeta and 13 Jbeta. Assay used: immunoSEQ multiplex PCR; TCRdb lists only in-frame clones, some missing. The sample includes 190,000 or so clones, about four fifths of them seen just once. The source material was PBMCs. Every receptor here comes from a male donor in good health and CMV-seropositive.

The CDR3 sequence is CASSLVEGMNTEAFF. The CDR3 DNA follows: TGTGCCAGCAGCTTAGTAGAGGGTATGAACACTGAAGCTTTCTTT. The gene calls are TRBV7-9 and TRBJ1-1; D unresolved. This CDR3 is built from 15 residues. Germline V lookup: CDR1 SEHNR, CDR2 FQNEAQ (reference sequence). V was cut by 1 base and J by 0 bases, with 9 bases left in between.

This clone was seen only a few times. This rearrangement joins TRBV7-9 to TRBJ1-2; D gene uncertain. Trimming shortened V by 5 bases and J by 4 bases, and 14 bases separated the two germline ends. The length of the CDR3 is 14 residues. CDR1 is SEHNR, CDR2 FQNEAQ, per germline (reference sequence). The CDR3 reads CASSQGAEGYGYTF. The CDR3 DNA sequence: TGTGCCAGCAGCCAAGGCGCCGAGGGCTATGGCTACACCTTC.